In its sample, the clone carrying this T cell receptor beta chain was seen a few times. Its antigen is as yet unknown. TCR beta CDR3 sequences were amplified from RNA transcripts. During a first-round RT-PCR of the TCR CDR3, the HTBI primer set was used. In TCRdb, the multiplex PCR reads were re-called with MiXCR into one record per CDR3 protein. The sample lists approximately 700,000 distinct CDR3 sequences; nearly 45% were seen once. These data belong to a study of T cells in Graves' hyperthyroidism and ophthalmopathy. Whole-study results and caveats: Ophthalmopathy, which appeared later, was predicted by the model a median about 6.8 months before onset. Among thyroid clonotypes expanded above 0.001, most also appeared in blood.

Germline V gene sequence: CDR1 SGHRS, CDR2 YFSETQ. This CDR3 has 17 residues. V lost 4 bases, J lost 0 bases, and 12 bases stayed unmatched. The sequence was collected from an adult man with Graves' disease, either hyperthyroidism or ophthalmopathy (not recorded which). The gene calls are TRBV5-1 and TRBJ1-1; 7 bases align to TRBD1. Material: peripheral blood or thyroid tissue (not recorded which). The CDR3 DNA reads as TGCGCCAGCAGCCCTGCTTTTGCGGGACAGATGAACACTGAAGCTTTCTTT. It translates to CASSPAFAGQMNTEAFF.